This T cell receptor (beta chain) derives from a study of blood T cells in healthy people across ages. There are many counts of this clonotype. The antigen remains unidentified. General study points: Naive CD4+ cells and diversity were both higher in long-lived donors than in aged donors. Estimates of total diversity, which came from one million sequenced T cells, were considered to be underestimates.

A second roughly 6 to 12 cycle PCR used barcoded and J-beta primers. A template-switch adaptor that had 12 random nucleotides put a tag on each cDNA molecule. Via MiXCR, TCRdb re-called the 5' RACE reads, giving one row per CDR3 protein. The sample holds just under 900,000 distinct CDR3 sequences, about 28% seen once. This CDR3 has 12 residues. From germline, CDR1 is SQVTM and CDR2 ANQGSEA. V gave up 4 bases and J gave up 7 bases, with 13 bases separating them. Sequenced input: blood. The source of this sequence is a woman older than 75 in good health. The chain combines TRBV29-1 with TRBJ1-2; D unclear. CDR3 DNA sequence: TGCAGCGTTGGGGCCCATTCGGGTGGCTACACCTTC. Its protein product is CSVGAHSGGYTF.